One sample yielded the 27 T cell receptor beta chains listed below, sequenced in a study of T cell repertoires in cytomegalovirus infection. One entry per CDR3 protein, called by TCRdb with MiXCR from the reads. The sample has under 450,000 distinct CDR3 sequences; about 32% are singletons. Their target antigens are unknown. The specimen was cultured PBMCs, collected from culture after CMV antigen stimulation. All receptors come from a human donor in good health (CMV status not recorded). Some clones in this sample may be carry-over from other donors' samples.

This clonotype was seen a few times. The chain uses TRBV12-3 or TRBV12-4 and TRBJ1-1; 10 bases align to TRBD1. The CDR3 runs to 13 residues. The V gene end was trimmed by 7 bases and the J gene end by 9 bases; junction bases not matched to a gene: 8. In DNA form, the CDR3 reads TGTGCCAGCATCCCTCCGGGACAGGGGAAAGCTTTCTTT. Its translation: CASIPPGQGKAFF.

This clonotype was counted many times. The genes are TRBV7-2 and TRBJ1-2; no clear D gene. The germline V and J ends were trimmed by 6 bases and 0 bases, with 11 bases remaining between them. CDR1 and CDR2 from the germline V gene are SGHTA and FQGNSA. The CDR3 contains 14 residues. The CDR3 nucleotides are TGTGCCAGCAGTGCGGTCAGACCTAACTATGGCTACACCTTC. As protein: CASSAVRPNYGYTF. Supplemented by reference TRBV7-2 and TRBJ1-2, the full variable domain reads GAGVSQSPSNKVTEKGKDVELRCDPISGHTALYWYRQSLGQGLEFLIYFQGNSAPDKSGLPSDRFSAERTGGSVSTLTIQRTQQEDSAVYLCASSAVRPNYGYTFGSGTRLTVV.

V and J are TRBV6-2 or TRBV6-3 and TRBJ2-7; the match to TRBD1 covers 8 bases. The CDR3 is made up of 18 amino acids. CDR1 MNHEY and CDR2 SVGEGT come from the germline V gene. V shed 4 bases and J 0 bases; nucleotides not matched to a gene: 14. CDR3 sequence: CASSLAGTGFLGSYEQYV. In DNA form, the CDR3 reads TGTGCCAGCAGTTTAGCCGGGACAGGCTTTCTTGGCTCCTACGAGCAGTACGTC.

This clonotype was recorded a few times. The V and J genes are TRBV7-2 and TRBJ1-1, with D maybe TRBD1 (6 bases). Trimming pared 1 base from V and 3 bases from J, leaving 12 bases between. The CDR3 consists of 15 residues. Germline CDR1 SGHTA, CDR2 FQGNSA. In nucleotides, the CDR3 is TGTGCCAGCAGCTTAGGCCGGGGGGGGCACACTGAAGCTTTCTTT. Its translation is CASSLGRGGHTEAFF. Together with reference TRBV7-2 and TRBJ1-1, the CDR3 gives the full variable domain: GAGVSQSPSNKVTEKGKDVELRCDPISGHTALYWYRQSLGQGLEFLIYFQGNSAPDKSGLPSDRFSAERTGGSVSTLTIQRTQQEDSAVYLCASSLGRGGHTEAFFGQGTRLTVV.

This clonotype has ten or more counts. The genes are TRBV7-2 and TRBJ2-5; D might be TRBD1 or TRBD2, each matching 6 bases. The germline V and J ends were trimmed by 1 base and 6 bases, with 12 bases remaining between them. Germline values: CDR1 SGHTA, CDR2 FQGNSA. CDR3 length: 14 residues. The CDR3 spells CASSLVGGPQTQYF. CDR3 bases: TGTGCCAGCAGCTTAGTCGGGGGCCCGCAGACCCAGTACTTC.

This clonotype was seen once. The V gene is TRBV27, the J gene TRBJ1-2; D may be TRBD1 (5 bases). V shed 6 bases and J shed 8 bases, with 16 bases lying between them. This CDR3 region has 13 residues. CDR1 and CDR2 (germline): MNHEY, SMNVEV (reference sequence). The CDR3 protein is CASRPPGYHGYTF. For the CDR3, the DNA is TGTGCCAGCAGACCTCCAGGGTACCACGGCTACACCTTC.

This clonotype was observed a handful of times. The chain combines TRBV27 with TRBJ1-1; TRBD1 matches at 10 bases. The CDR3 covers 13 residues. Germline V gene data show CDR1 as MNHEY and CDR2 as SMNVEV (reference sequence). Trimming removed 5 bases from V and 7 bases from J; junction bases left unmatched: 4. CDR3 sequence: CASSQTGGGEAFF. The CDR3 region has the DNA TGTGCCAGCAGTCAGACAGGGGGCGGTGAAGCTTTCTTT.

In its sample, this clonotype was seen a few times. The V call is TRBV4-1, the J call TRBJ2-4; D is perhaps TRBD1 (5 bases). The CDR3 runs 16 residues. Trimming cost V 0 bases and J 6 bases, with 15 bases left between them. Germline V gene lookup returns CDR1 MGHRA and CDR2 YSYEKL. Here the CDR3 DNA reads TGCGCCAGCAGCCAAGATGAGGATAGCAGGGTAAACATTCAGTACTTC. As protein: CASSQDEDSRVNIQYF.

This clonotype turned up a few times. The chain's CDR3 is CSVRVHTEAFF. Here the CDR3 DNA reads TGCAGCGTACGAGTCCACACTGAAGCTTTCTTT. The V gene is TRBV29-1, the J gene TRBJ1-1; D is unclear. The length of the CDR3 is 11 residues. The V end lost 6 bases, the J end lost 3 bases, and 8 bases lay between the germline ends. Germline CDR1 SQVTM, CDR2 ANQGSEA.

For this clonotype: Germline is not matched at one junction end, which may reflect a read error. J is TRBJ2-1 and V is TRBV4-3, with D uncertain. The germline gives CDR1 LGHNA, CDR2 YSLEER. The CDR3 has 14 amino acids. The CDR3, as DNA: TGCGCCAGCAGCCAAGACCAACTTGGGAATGAGCGGTTCTTC. Encoded protein: CASSQDQLGNERFF.

The gene calls are TRBV7-3 and TRBJ2-7; 13 bases agree with TRBD2. Per germline, CDR1 SGHTA and CDR2 FQGTGA. CDR3 length: 14 amino acids. The V gene end was trimmed by 2 bases and the J gene end by 9 bases; junction bases not matched to a gene: 4. CDR3 loop: CASSLGRTSGRQYF. In DNA form, the CDR3 reads TGTGCCAGCAGCTTAGGTCGGACTAGCGGGAGGCAGTACTTC.

The chain uses TRBV7-2 and TRBJ2-2; no definite D call. The V end was cut by 1 base, the J end by 3 bases, with 6 bases between. There are 14 residues in the CDR3. Germline V gene lookup returns CDR1 SGHTA and CDR2 FQGNSA. The CDR3, as DNA: TGTGCCAGCAGCTTAGTCTCATACACCGGGGAGCTGTTTTTT. Encoded protein: CASSLVSYTGELFF.

The V call is TRBV7-6, the J call TRBJ2-3, with D maybe TRBD2 (5 bases). Germline V gene data show CDR1 as SGHVS and CDR2 as FNYEAQ. CDR3 size: 14 residues. Deletions cut 1 base from V and 3 bases from J, with 8 bases between. Written as DNA, the CDR3 is TGTGCCAGCAGCTTAGGAGGGAAGACAGATACGCAGTATTTT. It translates to CASSLGGKTDTQYF.

This CDR3 is CASSPRASSNEQFF. The CDR3 DNA sequence: TGCGCCAGCAGCCCCCGGGCTAGTAGTAATGAGCAGTTCTTC. The rearrangement uses TRBV4-1 and TRBJ2-1; D is undetermined. Trimming pared 4 bases from V and 7 bases from J, leaving 14 bases between. The CDR3 totals 14 residues. Germline V gives CDR1 MGHRA, CDR2 YSYEKL.

The chain couples TRBV20-1 to TRBJ2-3; D unclear. Deletions cut 3 bases from V and 1 base from J, with 11 bases between. CDR1 DFQATT and CDR2 SNEGSKA come from the germline V gene (reference sequence). CDR3 length equals 14 residues. DNA for the CDR3: TGCAGTGCTAGCGGGCCCGGAGGCACAGATACGCAGTATTTT. Amino acid sequence: CSASGPGGTDTQYF.

The chain is built from TRBV27 and TRBJ1-1; 7 bases are a match to TRBD1. Germline V gene sequence: CDR1 MNHEY, CDR2 SMNVEV (reference sequence). CDR3 length: 17 amino acids. Trimming took 4 bases from V and 1 from J; bases not matched to a gene: 12. The DNA for the CDR3 is TGTGCCAGCAGTTACAGGGGTATAGGGTGGGCGAACACTGAAGCTTTCTTT. Protein sequence: CASSYRGIGWANTEAFF.

This clonotype was seen more than once but under ten times. V is TRBV6-2 or TRBV6-3 and J is TRBJ2-1, with 8 positions matching TRBD2. The germline gives CDR1 MNHEY, CDR2 SVGEGT. V was clipped by 9 bases and J by 9 bases; unmatched bases: 10. The CDR3 runs 13 residues. CDR3 bases: TGTGCCAGTCGCGGGACTAGTCTGAGTGAGCAGTTCTTC. The encoded protein is CASRGTSLSEQFF.

This clonotype was counted only a few times. The chain couples TRBV7-2 to TRBJ2-1; no clear D. The CDR3 totals 15 residues. Trimming shortened V by 3 bases and J by 0 bases, and 9 bases separated the two germline ends. Germline loops: CDR1 SGHTA, CDR2 FQGNSA. The CDR3 nucleotides are TGTGCCAGCAGCTTCGACTCCCGCTCCTACAATGAGCAGTTCTTC. It encodes CASSFDSRSYNEQFF.

This clonotype has a handful of counts. This chain joins TRBV7-8 and TRBJ2-2, with 11 bases lining up with TRBD2. From germline, CDR1 is SGHVS and CDR2 FQNEAQ. CDR3 size: 15 residues. Trimming took 8 bases from V and 4 from J; bases not matched to a gene: 6. This chain's CDR3 is CASGPLAGGTGELFF. In DNA form, the CDR3 reads TGTGCCAGCGGACCTCTAGCGGGAGGCACCGGGGAGCTGTTTTTT.

The chain's CDR3 is CATSVPGAFADTQYF. The CDR3 coding sequence is TGTGCCACCAGTGTACCAGGGGCCTTCGCAGATACGCAGTATTTT. V gene TRBV24-1 combines with J gene TRBJ2-3; possible D gene TRBD1, 6 bases. Trimming removed 5 bases at V and 4 bases at J, with 15 bases between. This CDR3 spans 15 amino acids. The germline CDR1 and CDR2 sequences are KGHDR and SFDVKD.

The chain employs TRBV6-2 or TRBV6-3 and TRBJ2-7, with 8 bases aligning to TRBD1. The CDR3 sequence is 14 residues long. Trimming cost V 5 bases and J 7 bases; bases outside gene matches: 10. Germline CDR1 MNHEY, CDR2 SVGEGT. The CDR3 coding sequence is TGTGCCAGCAGTCCCCCGGGACAGGTTCGGGAGCAGTACGTC. This sequence encodes CASSPPGQVREQYV.

The rearrangement uses TRBV4-1 and TRBJ1-1; D not certain. Trimming stripped 4 bases from V and 1 base from J, with 10 bases between. CDR3 length equals 14 residues. The germline gives CDR1 MGHRA, CDR2 YSYEKL. CDR3 sequence: CASSRVAANTEAFF. CDR3 nucleotides: TGCGCCAGCAGCCGGGTGGCTGCGAACACTGAAGCTTTCTTT.

This clonotype was recorded a few times. The chain employs TRBV7-9 and TRBJ2-1; D unresolved. V dropped 4 bases and J dropped 5 bases, with 15 bases sitting between them. The CDR3 has 15 residues. CDR1 and CDR2 (germline): SEHNR, FQNEAQ (reference sequence). The CDR3 is CASSSSRWAHNEQFF. The CDR3, as DNA: TGTGCCAGCAGCTCCTCCCGATGGGCCCACAATGAGCAGTTCTTC.

This chain joins TRBV28 and TRBJ1-1; D perhaps matches TRBD1 (5 bases). Germline CDR1 reads MDHEN; CDR2 reads SYDVKM. The CDR3 sequence is 16 residues long. The V end lost 6 bases, the J end lost 4 bases, and 21 bases lay between the germline ends. CDR3 nucleotides: TGTGCCAGCAGCGAACTGATAGGCCCGAGGGGCACTGAAGCTTTCTTT. This encodes CASSELIGPRGTEAFF.

This clonotype was observed a few times. The chain employs TRBV20-1 and TRBJ1-6, with 9 bases lining up with TRBD1. The CDR3 is 15 amino acids. Germline trimming cut 7 bases from V and 0 bases from J; bases unmatched to any gene: 4. CDR1 DFQATT and CDR2 SNEGSKA come from the germline V gene (reference sequence). The CDR3, as DNA: TGCAGTGTAACAGGGGGCCTCTCCTATAATTCACCCCTCCACTTT. This sequence encodes CSVTGGLSYNSPLHF.

The chain has TRBV19 and TRBJ1-1; D remains ambiguous. The CDR3 is 16 residues long. Trimming removed 3 bases from V and 2 bases from J, with 16 bases in between. CDR1 is LNHDA, CDR2 SQIVND, per germline (reference sequence). The CDR3 DNA follows: TGTGCCAGTAGTATCCAGACTCATCCCTTAAACACTGAAGCTTTCTTT. Translation gives CASSIQTHPLNTEAFF.

This clonotype was seen repeatedly, ten times or more. The genes are TRBV7-6 and TRBJ1-6; D uncertain. This CDR3 is built from 19 residues. CDR1 is SGHVS and CDR2 is FNYEAQ in the germline V gene. V was cut by 5 bases and J by 7 bases, with 27 bases left in between. CDR3 bases: TGTGCCAGCAGCCTAACCCCACCTGGGCGGGATGAACTCAATTCACCCCTCCACTTT. Its translation: CASSLTPPGRDELNSPLHF.